Listed here are 23 T cell receptor beta chains from one sample, sequenced in a study of T-cell reconstitution after alpha-beta-depleted transplantation in children (dated by TCRdb to the mid-2010s). Libraries came from PCR. Sequencing took place on an Illumina HiSeq 2500. TCR libraries were prepared with molecular barcoding, using unique molecular identifiers to normalize TCRbeta repertoire quantification. TCRdb reprocessing: public reads trimmed at Q25 with fastp, clones called with MiXCR, in-frame beta chains kept. Rows matching on CDR3 protein sequence are summarized as one entry with the most common DNA and genes. The sample records about 240,000 distinct CDR3 sequences, over 20% of which are singletons. Roughly 2.6% of the sample is held by the ten biggest clonotypes. The treatment or condition label here, explained by the study, means: allogeneic hematopoietic cell transplantation with graft depleted of TCRalphabeta T cells and CD19 B cells.

Specimen: PBMCs, collected before TCRalphabeta/CD19-depleted stem cell transplant. The receptors stem from a girl aged 2-10 years with Fanconi anemia, due to receive a stem cell transplant.

This clonotype appeared many times. The chain is built from TRBV12-3 or TRBV12-4 and TRBJ2-1; 9 bases are shared with TRBD1. Trimming at V came to 7 bases and at J to 2 bases, leaving 6 bases not matched to a gene. This CDR3 contains 15 residues. CDR3 bases: TGTGCCAGCAATAAACAGGGGGCGACCTACAATGAGCAGTTCTTC. Translated, it gives CASNKQGATYNEQFF.

A note on this clonotype: A read error may account for a junction end that differs from germline. The chain carries TRBV12-3 or TRBV12-4 and TRBJ1-1, with D hard to call. The CDR3 covers 11 residues. The CDR3 region is CASRWATESFF. The CDR3 DNA is TGTGCCAGCAGATGGGCCACTGAATCTTTCTTT.

This clonotype was observed at least ten times. CDR3 sequence reads: CATSPASGGSYNEQFF. CDR3 coding DNA: TGTGCCACCAGTCCGGCTAGCGGGGGGAGTTACAATGAGCAGTTCTTC. The gene calls are TRBV24-1 and TRBJ2-1, with 11 bases identical to TRBD2. The CDR3 is 16 amino acids. Unmatched junction bases numbered 7, after V lost 6 bases and J lost 4 bases. Germline CDR1 reads KGHDR; CDR2 reads SFDVKD.

The table lists this clonotype with a count of one. The V and J genes are TRBV7-9 and TRBJ2-7; 8 positions agree with TRBD1. Germline values: CDR1 SEHNR, CDR2 FQNEAQ (reference sequence). There are 16 residues in the CDR3. The V segment lost 5 bases and the J segment 2 bases; nucleotides outside the gene matches: 11. The CDR3 protein is CASSPQGQGTPYEQYF. The CDR3 DNA reads TGTGCCAGCAGCCCCCAAGGACAGGGCACTCCCTACGAGCAGTACTTC.

This clonotype was seen repeatedly, ten times or more. The J gene is TRBJ2-7, the V gene TRBV25-1; TRBD2 aligns across 10 bases. Germline CDR1 MGHDK, CDR2 SYGVNS. The CDR3 has 15 amino acids. J gave up 7 bases and V 1 base, and 7 bases lay outside the gene matches. CDR3 in amino acids: CASSELEGLAEEQYF. CDR3 nucleotides: TGTGCCAGCAGTGAATTAGAAGGACTAGCGGAAGAGCAGTACTTC.

In this sample, this clonotype turned up many times. V and J are TRBV12-3 or TRBV12-4 and TRBJ2-7, with 8 bases fitting TRBD2. CDR3 length equals 17 residues. V gave up 1 base and J gave up 3 bases; unmatched junction bases: 11. The CDR3 spells CASSLGTSIPDFYEQYF. The CDR3 nucleotides read TGTGCCAGCAGTTTAGGGACTAGCATTCCCGACTTCTACGAGCAGTACTTC.

This clonotype was counted ten times or more. This rearrangement joins TRBV24-1 to TRBJ2-1, with TRBD2 matching 8 bases. This CDR3 has 15 amino acids. The V and J ends lost 7 bases and 3 bases, in that order; junction bases with no gene match: 7. Germline lookup yields CDR1 KGHDR and CDR2 SFDVKD. CDR3 DNA sequence: TGTGCCACCAGCGTAAGCGGGAGTCACTACAATGAGCAGTTCTTC. Residues: CATSVSGSHYNEQFF.

The chain links TRBV28 to TRBJ2-1, with D possibly being TRBD2 (6 bases). Per germline, CDR1 MDHEN and CDR2 SYDVKM. Trimming removed 2 bases at V and 2 bases at J, with 13 bases between. The CDR3 totals 16 residues. The CDR3 reads CASSLRLGRPYNEQFF. The CDR3 DNA sequence: TGTGCCAGCAGTTTACGACTAGGACGGCCCTACAATGAGCAGTTCTTC.

The V call is TRBV2, the J call TRBJ2-4; 10 nucleotides agree with TRBD1. The CDR3 covers 14 residues. Germline V gives CDR1 SNHLY, CDR2 FYNNEI. After removal of 6 bases from V and 5 bases from J, the junction contained 4 bases not matched to a gene. The DNA for the CDR3 is TGTGCCAGCAGACCGGACAGGGGGGAAAACATTCAGTACTTC. Translated: CASRPDRGENIQYF. The full variable domain, completed using reference TRBV2 and TRBJ2-4, is EPEVTQTPSHQVTQMGQEVILRCVPISNHLYFYWYRQILGQKVEFLVSFYNNEISEKSEIFDDQFSVERPDGSNFTLKIRSTKLEDSAMYFCASRPDRGENIQYFGAGTRLSVL.

This clonotype has a count of ten or more. The gene calls are TRBV20-1 and TRBJ2-1, with TRBD2 as a possible D gene (6 bases). CDR3 length: 15 residues. Germline V gives CDR1 DFQATT, CDR2 SNEGSKA (reference sequence). V was trimmed by 3 bases and J by 4 bases, leaving 16 bases between them. Here the CDR3 DNA reads TGCAGTGCTAGGAATAGGGAGGCGGTATACAATGAGCAGTTCTTC. Its protein is CSARNREAVYNEQFF.

The sample holds a few counts of this clonotype. V usage is TRBV10-3 and J usage is TRBJ2-3; 9 nucleotides line up with TRBD2. This CDR3 has 16 residues. Germline V gene sequence: CDR1 ENHRY, CDR2 SYGVKD. V was pared by 0 bases and J by 6 bases, with 7 bases of the junction left unmatched. The DNA of the CDR3 is TGTGCCATCAGTGAGTCCGCTAGCGGGGTCGATGATACGCAGTATTTT. It yields the protein CAISESASGVDDTQYF.

This chain links TRBV5-6 with TRBJ1-6, with D possibly being TRBD1 (6 bases). CDR3 length: 16 amino acids. Between the trimmed V and J ends, which lost 8 bases and 9 bases, there was a span of 24 bases. Per germline, CDR1 SGHDT and CDR2 YYEEEE. This chain's CDR3 is CASRRQDSLQSSPLHF. The CDR3 coding sequence is TGTGCCAGTAGGCGACAGGACAGCCTCCAAAGTTCACCCCTCCACTTT.

This clonotype was counted a single time. V usage is TRBV20-1 and J usage is TRBJ2-7; 10 positions agree with TRBD2. This CDR3 comprises 17 residues. The germline CDR1 and CDR2 sequences are DFQATT and SNEGSKA (reference sequence). J lost 2 bases, V lost 7 bases, and 17 bases had no gene match. CDR3 region: CSVLGGTSGVTAYEQYF. For the CDR3, the DNA is TGCAGTGTTTTAGGAGGCACTAGCGGGGTGACGGCCTACGAGCAGTACTTC.

This clonotype occurred a few times. The V call is TRBV28, the J call TRBJ2-1; D gene ambiguous. Germline CDR1 reads MDHEN; CDR2 reads SYDVKM. The CDR3 length is 13 residues. The germline V and J ends were trimmed by 2 bases and 9 bases, with 11 bases remaining between them. The CDR3: CASSLSSVGEQFF. The CDR3 nucleotides read TGTGCCAGCAGTTTAAGTTCGGTGGGTGAGCAGTTCTTC. The full variable domain, its missing parts supplied by reference TRBV28 and TRBJ2-1, is DVKVTQSSRYLVKRTGEKVFLECVQDMDHENMFWYRQDPGLGLRLIYFSYDVKMKEKGDIPEGYSVSREKKERFSLILESASTNQTSMYLCASSLSSVGEQFFGPGTRLTVL.

In this sample, this clonotype turned up many times. The V gene is TRBV6-5, the J gene TRBJ1-2; 8 bases fit TRBD1. The germline V gene encodes CDR1 MNHEY and CDR2 SVGAGI. This CDR3 is built from 15 residues. With V trimmed by 6 bases and J by 6 bases, 12 bases remained unmatched. In DNA, the CDR3 is TGTGCCAGCAGCCGGGACAGGAGAGGAGGGCATGGCTACACCTTC. Protein sequence: CASSRDRRGGHGYTF.

This clonotype was seen at least ten times. The rearrangement links TRBV20-1 to TRBJ2-3; D call uncertain. The germline V gene has CDR1 DFQATT and CDR2 SNEGSKA (reference sequence). The CDR3 is made up of 15 amino acids. With 1 base removed from V and 2 bases from J, the gap between germline ends came to 13 bases. The CDR3 sequence is CSARGPGPLTDTQYF. CDR3 coding DNA: TGCAGTGCTAGAGGCCCAGGACCCCTCACAGATACGCAGTATTTT.

This clonotype occurred many times. The rearrangement joins TRBV20-1 to TRBJ2-1, with 8 bases matching TRBD2. CDR3 size: 16 residues. Germline CDR1 and CDR2: DFQATT and SNEGSKA (reference sequence). V trimming: 5 bases; J trimming: 2 bases; junction bases outside the gene matches: 11. The CDR3 sequence is CSAGAVYSGTYNEQFF. The CDR3 DNA sequence: TGCAGTGCTGGAGCAGTTTATAGCGGGACCTACAATGAGCAGTTCTTC.

This clonotype appeared many times. This chain uses TRBV9 with TRBJ2-1, with 11 bases matching TRBD2. Germline lookup yields CDR1 SGDLS and CDR2 YYNGEE. This CDR3 spans 19 amino acids. V dropped 4 bases and J dropped 4; count of bases not matched to a gene: 16. In nucleotides, the CDR3 is TGTGCCAGCAGCTTCCAACCCGATCGACTAGCGGGGAGATACAATGAGCAGTTCTTC. This gives the protein CASSFQPDRLAGRYNEQFF.

The chain recombines TRBV29-1 with TRBJ2-1, with 10 bases identical to TRBD2. The CDR3 runs to 14 residues. Germline loops: CDR1 SQVTM, CDR2 ANQGSEA. The V gene end was trimmed by 7 bases and the J gene end by 0 bases; junction bases not matched to a gene: 3. CDR3 coding DNA: TGCAGCGCACCTAGCGGGAGCTCCTACAATGAGCAGTTCTTC. The encoded protein is CSAPSGSSYNEQFF.

This sequence joins TRBV2 and TRBJ2-1; D remains unclear. V was cut by 6 bases and J by 12 bases, with 12 bases left in between. Germline V lookup: CDR1 SNHLY, CDR2 FYNNEI. The CDR3 loop spans 11 amino acids. As DNA, the CDR3 is TGTGCCAGCAGCCTTCTCTTATTGCAGTTCTTC. This gives the protein CASSLLLLQFF.

This chain links TRBV11-2 with TRBJ2-3, with 7 bases matching TRBD1. The CDR3 spans 17 residues. Per the germline V gene, CDR1 is SGHAT and CDR2 is FQNNGV. V trimming: 4 bases; J trimming: 2 bases; junction bases outside the gene matches: 12. The CDR3 sequence is CASSSDHRGEITDTQYF. DNA of the CDR3: TGTGCCAGCAGCTCAGATCACAGGGGTGAGATCACAGATACGCAGTATTTT.

This chain uses TRBV6-6 with TRBJ1-2; maybe TRBD1 (6 bases). Trimming removed 3 bases at V and 6 bases at J, with 8 bases between. The CDR3 runs to 12 residues. Germline V gives CDR1 MNHNY, CDR2 SVGAGI (reference sequence). The CDR3 is CASSYRGDGYTF. Here the CDR3 DNA reads TGTGCCAGCAGTTATAGGGGGGATGGCTACACCTTC.

This clonotype was detected only a few times. The chain's CDR3 is CASSVAKNSGDNEQFF. CDR3 nucleotide sequence: TGTGCCAGCAGCGTAGCTAAGAATTCCGGGGACAATGAGCAGTTCTTC. V and J are TRBV9 and TRBJ2-1, with D perhaps TRBD2 (5 bases). V lost 0 bases and J lost 5, with 15 bases in between. The V gene's germline CDR1 is SGDLS and CDR2 YYNGEE. The CDR3 has 16 residues.